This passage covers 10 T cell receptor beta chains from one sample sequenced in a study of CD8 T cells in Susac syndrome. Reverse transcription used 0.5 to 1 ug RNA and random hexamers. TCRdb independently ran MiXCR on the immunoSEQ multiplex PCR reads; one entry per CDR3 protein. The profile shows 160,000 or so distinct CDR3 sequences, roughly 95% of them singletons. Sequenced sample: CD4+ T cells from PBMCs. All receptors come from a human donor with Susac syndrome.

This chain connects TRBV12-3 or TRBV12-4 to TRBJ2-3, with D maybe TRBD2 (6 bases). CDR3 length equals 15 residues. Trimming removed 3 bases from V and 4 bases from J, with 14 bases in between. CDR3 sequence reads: CASSFYGGVADTQYF. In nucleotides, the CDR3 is TGTGCCAGCAGTTTTTACGGCGGGGTTGCAGATACGCAGTATTTT.

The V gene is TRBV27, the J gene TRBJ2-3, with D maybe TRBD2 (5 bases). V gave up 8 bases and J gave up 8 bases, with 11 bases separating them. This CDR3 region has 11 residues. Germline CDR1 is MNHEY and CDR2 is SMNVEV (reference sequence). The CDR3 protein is CASSSEGTQYF. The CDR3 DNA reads TGTGCCAGCTCCTCAGAGGGTACGCAGTATTTT.

CDR3: CASSRDQRGEQFF. The CDR3 region has the DNA TGTGCCAGCAGTCGGGACCAGCGGGGTGAGCAGTTCTTC. V usage is TRBV11-2 and J usage is TRBJ2-1, with 7 bases that match TRBD2. The CDR3 is 13 residues long. V dropped 6 bases and J dropped 9; count of bases not matched to a gene: 8. Germline-derived CDR1 and CDR2 are SGHAT and FQNNGV.

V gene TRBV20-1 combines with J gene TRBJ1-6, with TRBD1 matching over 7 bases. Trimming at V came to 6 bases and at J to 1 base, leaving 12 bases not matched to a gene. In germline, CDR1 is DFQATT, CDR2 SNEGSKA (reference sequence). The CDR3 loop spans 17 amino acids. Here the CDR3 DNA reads TGCAGTGCGCGGATAGGGGGCCGGGGATCCTATAATTCACCCCTCCACTTT. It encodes CSARIGGRGSYNSPLHF.

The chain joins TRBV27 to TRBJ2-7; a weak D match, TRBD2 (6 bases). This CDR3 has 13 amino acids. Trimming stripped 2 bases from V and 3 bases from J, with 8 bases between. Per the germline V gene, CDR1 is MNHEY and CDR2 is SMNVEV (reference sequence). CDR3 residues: CASSLNGGYEQYF. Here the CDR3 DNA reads TGTGCCAGCAGTTTAAACGGGGGCTACGAGCAGTACTTC.

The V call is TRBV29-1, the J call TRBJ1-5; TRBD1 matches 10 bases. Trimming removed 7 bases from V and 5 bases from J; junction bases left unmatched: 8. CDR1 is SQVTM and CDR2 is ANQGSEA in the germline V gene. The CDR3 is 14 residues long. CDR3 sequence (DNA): TGCAGCGCCATGACAGGGGGCGGGGATCAGCCCCAGCATTTT. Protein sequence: CSAMTGGGDQPQHF.

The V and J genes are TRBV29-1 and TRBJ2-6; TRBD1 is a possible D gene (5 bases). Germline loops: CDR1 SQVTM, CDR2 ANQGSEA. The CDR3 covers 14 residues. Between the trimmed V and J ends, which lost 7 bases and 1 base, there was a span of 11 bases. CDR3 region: CSATQGSGANVLTF. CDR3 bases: TGCAGCGCCACTCAGGGATCTGGGGCCAACGTCCTGACTTTC.

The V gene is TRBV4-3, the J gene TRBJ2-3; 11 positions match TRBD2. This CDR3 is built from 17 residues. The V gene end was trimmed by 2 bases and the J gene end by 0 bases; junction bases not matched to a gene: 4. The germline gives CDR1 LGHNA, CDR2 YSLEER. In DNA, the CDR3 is TGCGCCAGCAGCCAACAGGCTAGCGGGGGGAGCACAGATACGCAGTATTTT. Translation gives CASSQQASGGSTDTQYF.

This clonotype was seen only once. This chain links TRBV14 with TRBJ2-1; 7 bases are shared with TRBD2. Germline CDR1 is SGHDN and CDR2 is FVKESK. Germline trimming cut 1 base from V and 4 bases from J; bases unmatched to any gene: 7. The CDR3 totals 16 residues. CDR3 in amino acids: CASSQAGRGWYNEQFF. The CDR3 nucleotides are TGTGCCAGCAGCCAAGCCGGGCGGGGGTGGTACAATGAGCAGTTCTTC.

CDR3 DNA sequence: TGTGCCAGCAGCCAGGGGCCCGGGACAGGGCTAGTTGAGCAGTACTTC. This codes for CASSQGPGTGLVEQYF. The genes are TRBV7-9 and TRBJ2-7; 9 positions match TRBD1. Looked up from germline, CDR1 is SEHNR and CDR2 is FQNEAQ (reference sequence). V lost 5 bases to trimming and J lost 7 bases; unmatched junction nucleotides: 15. This CDR3 has 16 amino acids.